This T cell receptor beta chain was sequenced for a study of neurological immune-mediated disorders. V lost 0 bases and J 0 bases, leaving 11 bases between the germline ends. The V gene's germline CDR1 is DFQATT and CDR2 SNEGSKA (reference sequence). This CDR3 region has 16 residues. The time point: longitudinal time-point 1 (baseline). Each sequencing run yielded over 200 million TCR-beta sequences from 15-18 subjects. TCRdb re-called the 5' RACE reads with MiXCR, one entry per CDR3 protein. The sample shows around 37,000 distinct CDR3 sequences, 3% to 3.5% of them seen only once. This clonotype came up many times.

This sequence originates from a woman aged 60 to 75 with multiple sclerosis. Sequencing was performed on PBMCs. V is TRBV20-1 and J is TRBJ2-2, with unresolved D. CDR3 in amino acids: CSARDHDQANTGELFF. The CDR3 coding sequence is TGCAGTGCTAGAGACCACGACCAGGCGAACACCGGGGAGCTGTTTTTT.